What follows are 15 T cell receptor beta chains derived from one specimen sequenced in a study of T cells after yellow fever vaccination. Via MiXCR, TCRdb re-called the 5' RACE reads, giving one row per CDR3 protein. The sample lists fewer than 450,000 distinct CDR3 sequences; almost 4% were seen once. The material was PBMCs, obtained 5 days after the yellow fever booster vaccination. These receptors all stem from a young man who received the YFV17D yellow fever vaccine.

This clonotype turned up a few times. The chain is built from TRBV14 and TRBJ1-6; D might be TRBD1 (6 bases). The CDR3 is 17 residues long. Per the germline V gene, CDR1 is SGHDN and CDR2 is FVKESK. Trimming pared 4 bases from V and 10 bases from J, leaving 23 bases between. CDR3 loop: CASSPKGRTALRSPLHF. The DNA of the CDR3 is TGTGCCAGCAGCCCAAAGGGGCGGACAGCCCTCAGATCACCCCTCCACTTT.

This clonotype was seen ten or more times. This chain joins TRBV5-1 and TRBJ2-5, with unresolved D. The CDR3 extends over 16 amino acids. Germline V CDR1 and CDR2: SGHRS, YFSETQ. Trimming cost V 4 bases and J 1 base, with 17 bases left between them. In nucleotides, the CDR3 is TGCGCCAGCAGCGAAGCAGGATCCACCTCCCAAGAGACCCAGTACTTC. Protein sequence: CASSEAGSTSQETQYF.

This clonotype was observed many times. This chain connects TRBV9 to TRBJ2-5, with D hard to call. The V gene's germline CDR1 is SGDLS and CDR2 YYNGEE. This CDR3 has 13 residues. Between the trimmed V and J ends, which lost 1 base and 7 bases, there was a span of 11 bases. The CDR3 sequence is CASSVMDPGTQYF. For the CDR3, the DNA is TGTGCCAGCAGCGTAATGGATCCTGGGACCCAGTACTTC.

This clonotype was seen ten or more times. V is TRBV5-1 and J is TRBJ1-1; 12 positions match TRBD1. The germline CDR1 and CDR2 sequences are SGHRS and YFSETQ. Losses at the gene ends were 4 bases for V and 7 bases for J; bases not matched to a gene: 5. The CDR3 totals 14 residues. The CDR3 DNA reads as TGCGCCAGCAGCGGGGACAGGGGGCTGGGTGAAGCTTTCTTT. It is translated as CASSGDRGLGEAFF.

This clonotype was seen a single time. Germline and junction disagree at one end, which may indicate a read error. The chain uses TRBV5-4 and TRBJ1-1; D might be TRBD1 (6 bases). Looked up from germline, CDR1 is SGHNT and CDR2 is YYREEE (reference sequence). The CDR3 is 12 amino acids. The CDR3 DNA sequence: TGTGACAGCAGCGGGACAAACACTGAAGCTTTCTTT. The encoded protein is CDSSGTNTEAFF.

This clonotype was recorded at least ten times. The chain links TRBV5-5 to TRBJ1-2; perhaps TRBD1 as D (5 bases). CDR3 length: 13 amino acids. From germline, CDR1 is SGHKS and CDR2 YYEKEE (reference sequence). V dropped 4 bases and J dropped 4 bases, with 11 bases sitting between them. The CDR3 loop is CASSLGPLYGYTF. The CDR3 DNA is TGTGCCAGCAGCCTGGGACCGCTCTATGGCTACACCTTC. Complete variable domain (other parts from reference TRBV5-5 and TRBJ1-2): DAGVTQSPTHLIKTRGQQVTLRCSPISGHKSVSWYQQVLGQGPQFIFQYYEKEERGRGNFPDRFSARQFPNYSSELNVNALLLGDSALYLCASSLGPLYGYTFGSGTRLTVV.

In this sample, this clonotype turned up many times. The CDR3 bases are TGTGCCAGCAGTTTCCGGTCCCCCCAGCAGCATTTT. It translates to CASSFRSPQQHF. The rearrangement links TRBV28 to TRBJ1-5; unclear D gene. The CDR3 is made up of 12 amino acids. The germline gives CDR1 MDHEN, CDR2 SYDVKM. V was shortened by 3 bases and J by 13 bases, with 13 bases between the two germline ends.

The chain links TRBV10-3 to TRBJ2-3; tentatively, D is TRBD1 or TRBD2 (5 bases each). The CDR3 totals 18 residues. The germline gives CDR1 ENHRY, CDR2 SYGVKD. V was pared by 6 bases and J by 0 bases, with 22 bases between. The CDR3 sequence: CAISYSVGTGSSTDTQYF. The CDR3 coding sequence is TGTGCCATCAGCTACAGTGTCGGGACGGGGTCTAGCACAGATACGCAGTATTTT.

This clonotype was found a few times. CDR3 in amino acids: CASSPGEGIEETQYF. CDR3 coding DNA: TGTGCCAGCAGCCCCGGGGAGGGGATCGAAGAGACCCAGTACTTC. The chain employs TRBV7-2 and TRBJ2-5, with TRBD2 matching 7 bases. CDR3 length: 15 residues. Per the germline V gene, CDR1 is SGHTA and CDR2 is FQGNSA. Trimming removed 5 bases from V and 3 bases from J; junction bases left unmatched: 9. Variable domain in full (rest from reference TRBV7-2 and TRBJ2-5): GAGVSQSPSNKVTEKGKDVELRCDPISGHTALYWYRQSLGQGLEFLIYFQGNSAPDKSGLPSDRFSAERTGGSVSTLTIQRTQQEDSAVYLCASSPGEGIEETQYFGPGTRLLVL.

The sample holds many counts of this clonotype. This chain connects TRBV20-1 to TRBJ1-2, with unresolved D. In germline, CDR1 is DFQATT, CDR2 SNEGSKA (reference sequence). The V end lost 6 bases, the J end lost 4 bases, and 18 bases lay between the germline ends. The CDR3 consists of 14 residues. Written as DNA, the CDR3 is TGCAGTGCCTCACAAGCCGCTGAATCCTATGGCTACACCTTC. Its protein product is CSASQAAESYGYTF.

The genes are TRBV7-2 and TRBJ2-1; 15 bases match TRBD2. CDR1 SGHTA and CDR2 FQGNSA come from the germline V gene. With 5 bases clipped from V and 8 bases from J, the junction kept 7 bases outside the gene matches. This CDR3 spans 16 amino acids. The CDR3 coding sequence is TGTGCCAGCAGCGTGCGGACTAGCGGGGGGGCCTATGAGCAGTTCTTC. This codes for CASSVRTSGGAYEQFF. The variable domain in full, completed from reference TRBV7-2 and TRBJ2-1, reads GAGVSQSPSNKVTEKGKDVELRCDPISGHTALYWYRQSLGQGLEFLIYFQGNSAPDKSGLPSDRFSAERTGGSVSTLTIQRTQQEDSAVYLCASSVRTSGGAYEQFFGPGTRLTVL.

The chain joins TRBV2 to TRBJ2-2; D assignment may be TRBD1 or TRBD2 (6 bases each). This CDR3 region has 16 residues. The V and J ends lost 7 bases and 4 bases respectively, with 19 bases between them. The V gene's germline CDR1 is SNHLY and CDR2 FYNNEI. The CDR3 bases are TGTGCCAGCACGGGGGCCAGGAGTATTTTCACCGGGGAGCTGTTTTTT. Residues: CASTGARSIFTGELFF.

DNA of the CDR3: TGCAGTGCTAGTCAGCGGGGGGAGGTTGGGGCCAACGTCCTGACTTTC. The encoded protein is CSASQRGEVGANVLTF. The chain couples TRBV20-1 to TRBJ2-6, with 9 bases matching TRBD2. This CDR3 contains 16 residues. Germline values: CDR1 DFQATT, CDR2 SNEGSKA (reference sequence). Trimming cost V 3 bases and J 3 bases; bases outside gene matches: 6.

Only one count was recorded for this clonotype. A much larger clone lies one base from this, so it may be a read error. The gene calls are TRBV7-3 and TRBJ2-3; 11 bases match TRBD2. Germline lookup yields CDR1 SGHTA and CDR2 FQGTGA. The V and J ends lost 5 bases and 2 bases, in that order; junction bases with no gene match: 3. This CDR3 is 15 amino acids long. The CDR3 loop reads CASSQGLAATDTQYF. The CDR3 DNA reads as TGTGCCAGCAGCCAGGGACTAGCGGCCACAGATACGCAGTATTTT. Complete variable domain (other parts from reference TRBV7-3 and TRBJ2-3): GAGVSQTPSNKVTEKGKYVELRCDPISGHTALYWYRQSLGQGPEFLIYFQGTGAADDSGLPNDRFFAVRPEGSVSTLKIQRTERGDSAVYLCASSQGLAATDTQYFGPGTRLTVL.

This clonotype was seen a few times. The chain uses TRBV29-1 and TRBJ2-3; 10 bases align to TRBD1. V was clipped by 8 bases and J by 5 bases; unmatched bases: 4. Germline V gene data show CDR1 as SQVTM and CDR2 as ANQGSEA. The CDR3 totals 12 residues. The CDR3 spells CSTWDRGDTQYF. CDR3 coding DNA: TGCAGCACCTGGGACAGGGGAGATACGCAGTATTTT.